Ten or more counts support the clone carrying this TCR beta chain. Its antigen is currently unknown. These data are taken from a study of early T cells in non-severe SARS-CoV-2 infection. Study in general: Investigators sequenced bulk RNA drawn from unsorted whole blood, and chains remained unpaired.

The study, taken as a whole, reports: VDJdb-based annotation leaned toward anti-spike CD8 responses and missed private and CD4 specificities.

Each single cDNA molecule received a unique molecular identifier. MiXCR, applied by TCRdb to the 5' RACE reads, yields one record per CDR3 protein. There are around 55,000 distinct CDR3 sequences in the sample; around an eighth occur only once, and 1.4% lies in the top ten. Germline CDR1 MNHEY, CDR2 SVGAGI. V lost 2 bases and J 1 base, leaving 14 bases between the germline ends. CDR3 length equals 16 residues. This sequence originates from an adult who was a healthcare worker with PCR-confirmed SARS-CoV-2 infection or an uninfected control (not recorded which). The chain carries TRBV6-5 and TRBJ1-1; a possible D gene is TRBD1 (5 bases). Sequencing input: whole blood. The CDR3 is CASSYTSKGPNTEAFF. CDR3 nucleotide sequence: TGTGCCAGCAGTTACACCTCTAAGGGACCGAACACTGAAGCTTTCTTT.